The 17 T cell receptor beta chains below were found in one sample sequenced in a study of identical twins. MiXCR was run by TCRdb on the 5' RACE reads, yielding one entry per CDR3 protein. The sample records 700,000 or so distinct CDR3 sequences, over 8.5% being singletons. Separately, the same data were catalogued under a study of yellow fever vaccine responses in identical twins.

The sequenced sample was PBMCs. The receptors here all came from a woman aged 18-29 years in good health.

This clonotype has more than one count but fewer than ten. The gene calls are TRBV20-1 and TRBJ2-3, with 8 bases that match TRBD2. The V gene's germline CDR1 is DFQATT and CDR2 SNEGSKA (reference sequence). The CDR3 totals 15 residues. V was clipped by 4 bases and J by 6 bases; unmatched bases: 12. In nucleotides, the CDR3 is TGCAGTGCTACGCCACCCGGGACTAGAGGCGATACGCAGTATTTT. The encoded protein is CSATPPGTRGDTQYF.

The V gene is TRBV5-1, the J gene TRBJ2-1, with a tentative D call TRBD2 (6 bases). There are 18 residues in the CDR3. Per the germline V gene, CDR1 is SGHRS and CDR2 is YFSETQ. V lost 4 bases to trimming and J lost 0 bases, with 20 bases between them. The CDR3 spells CASSPSGLGASSYNEQFF. In nucleotides, the CDR3 is TGCGCCAGCAGCCCGTCGGGACTGGGTGCCAGCTCCTACAATGAGCAGTTCTTC. Based on the CDR3 plus reference TRBV5-1 and TRBJ2-1, the full variable domain is KAGVTQTPRYLIKTRGQQVTLSCSPISGHRSVSWYQQTPGQGLQFLFEYFSETQRNKGNFPGRFSGRQFSNSRSEMNVSTLELGDSALYLCASSPSGLGASSYNEQFFGPGTRLTVL.

The chain employs TRBV28 and TRBJ2-7; TRBD2 matches at 7 bases. The CDR3 runs to 15 residues. CDR1 MDHEN and CDR2 SYDVKM come from the germline V gene. The V and J ends lost 3 bases and 3 bases, in that order; junction bases with no gene match: 8. The DNA of the CDR3 is TGTGCCAGCAGTTTCGGGCGCGGGAGAAGCTACGAGCAGTACTTC. Protein: CASSFGRGRSYEQYF. The full variable domain, with the rest looked up from reference TRBV28 and TRBJ2-7, is DVKVTQSSRYLVKRTGEKVFLECVQDMDHENMFWYRQDPGLGLRLIYFSYDVKMKEKGDIPEGYSVSREKKERFSLILESASTNQTSMYLCASSFGRGRSYEQYFGPGTRLTVT.

This clonotype occurred a few times. The chain links TRBV2 to TRBJ2-1; a weak D match, TRBD1 (6 bases). V was clipped by 3 bases and J by 0 bases, with 18 bases between them. The germline V gene encodes CDR1 SNHLY and CDR2 FYNNEI. The CDR3 runs 18 residues. The CDR3 loop is CASSEQGKQMPSYNEQFF. Here the CDR3 DNA reads TGTGCCAGCAGTGAGCAGGGGAAACAAATGCCCTCCTACAATGAGCAGTTCTTC. The entire variable domain, with the rest obtained from reference TRBV2 and TRBJ2-1, is as follows: EPEVTQTPSHQVTQMGQEVILRCVPISNHLYFYWYRQILGQKVEFLVSFYNNEISEKSEIFDDQFSVERPDGSNFTLKIRSTKLEDSAMYFCASSEQGKQMPSYNEQFFGPGTRLTVL.

This clonotype has more than one count but fewer than ten. This chain connects TRBV20-1 to TRBJ2-2, with 8 bases lining up with TRBD1. Losses at the gene ends were 0 bases for V and 4 bases for J; bases not matched to a gene: 7. CDR1 is DFQATT, CDR2 SNEGSKA, per germline (reference sequence). The CDR3 is made up of 16 amino acids. The CDR3 coding sequence is TGCAGTGCTAGAGATCTCAGGACAGGGCTCACCGGGGAGCTGTTTTTT. This codes for CSARDLRTGLTGELFF.

The chain couples TRBV12-3 or TRBV12-4 to TRBJ1-1; D uncertain. Deletions cut 1 base from V and 6 bases from J, with 12 bases between. This CDR3 spans 14 amino acids. The CDR3 spells CASSLVGISAEAFF. CDR3 nucleotide sequence: TGTGCCAGCAGTTTAGTAGGAATTTCGGCTGAAGCTTTCTTT.

This clonotype was observed at least ten times. The gene calls are TRBV5-6 and TRBJ2-7; 12 nucleotides align to TRBD2. Germline V gene lookup returns CDR1 SGHDT and CDR2 YYEEEE. The CDR3 runs to 15 residues. The V gene end was trimmed by 1 base and the J gene end by 4 bases; junction bases not matched to a gene: 3. CDR3 in DNA: TGTGCCAGCAGCTTGCTGACTAGCGGGGGTTACGAGCAGTACTTC. Its translation is CASSLLTSGGYEQYF.

V gene TRBV18 combines with J gene TRBJ1-2; perhaps TRBD1 as D (6 bases). The V end lost 3 bases, the J end lost 7 bases, and 15 bases lay between the germline ends. CDR1 KGHSH and CDR2 LQKENI come from the germline V gene. The CDR3 has 14 residues. This CDR3 reads CASSPGLQGGGYTF. CDR3 in DNA: TGTGCCAGCTCACCGGGGCTACAGGGTGGTGGCTACACCTTC.

The V gene is TRBV6-2 or TRBV6-3, the J gene TRBJ2-1; possible D gene TRBD2, 6 bases. This CDR3 contains 16 residues. V was trimmed by 2 bases and J by 6 bases, leaving 17 bases between them. CDR1 is MNHEY and CDR2 is SVGEGT in the germline V gene. The CDR3 reads CASSYLDGRLGNEQFF. DNA of the CDR3: TGTGCCAGCAGTTACCTAGACGGGAGACTGGGCAATGAGCAGTTCTTC.

The table lists this clonotype with a few counts. The rearrangement links TRBV28 to TRBJ2-1, with TRBD2 identical over 11 bases. Per germline, CDR1 MDHEN and CDR2 SYDVKM. The CDR3 totals 15 residues. V was clipped by 5 bases and J by 6 bases; unmatched bases: 6. CDR3 amino acids: CASSAGTSGFNEQFF. The DNA for the CDR3 is TGTGCCAGCAGTGCCGGGACTAGCGGCTTCAATGAGCAGTTCTTC.

This clonotype has at least ten counts. V usage is TRBV11-1 and J usage is TRBJ1-1; 8 bases map to TRBD1. This CDR3 region has 18 residues. The J segment lost 0 bases and the V segment lost 1 base, leaving 10 bases of the junction unmatched. Germline V gene lookup returns CDR1 SGHAT and CDR2 FQDESV (reference sequence). CDR3 loop: CASSLGGWTGRMNTEAFF. In DNA, the CDR3 is TGTGCCAGCAGCTTAGGTGGGTGGACAGGGAGGATGAACACTGAAGCTTTCTTT.

This clonotype has only a few counts. The chain recombines TRBV6-1 with TRBJ2-7; 11 nucleotides match TRBD2. The germline V gene has CDR1 MNHNS and CDR2 SASEGT. This CDR3 is 15 amino acids long. Trimming cost V 8 bases and J 4 bases; bases outside gene matches: 10. CDR3 sequence reads: CASQPTSGISYEQYF. CDR3 DNA sequence: TGTGCCAGCCAACCGACTAGCGGGATTTCTTACGAGCAGTACTTC.

To note about this clonotype: A read error may produce the germline difference seen at one junction end. This rearrangement joins TRBV10-3 to TRBJ2-1, with TRBD2 identical over 9 bases. Germline values: CDR1 ENHRY, CDR2 SYGVKD. This CDR3 comprises 16 residues. For the CDR3, the DNA is TGTGCCATCACCGGGGGTGGGACTAGCTCCTACAATAAGCAGTTCTTC. Its protein product is CAITGGGTSSYNKQFF.

This clonotype was observed at least ten times. The rearrangement links TRBV7-9 to TRBJ2-3; D gene unclear. This CDR3 is 13 amino acids long. From germline, CDR1 is SEHNR and CDR2 FQNEAQ (reference sequence). The CDR3 region has the DNA TGTGCGAGTCGTACAGCTAGCACAGATACGCAGTATTTT. This gives the protein CASRTASTDTQYF.

The rearrangement links TRBV27 to TRBJ2-2; D remains ambiguous. The ends were cut back, 5 bases at V and 0 bases at J, with 16 bases in the middle. Per germline, CDR1 MNHEY and CDR2 SMNVEV (reference sequence). The CDR3 runs 17 residues. As DNA, the CDR3 is TGTGCCAGCAGTCCTCTTTGGCAGCATCCGAACACCGGGGAGCTGTTTTTT. This codes for CASSPLWQHPNTGELFF.

The chain links TRBV7-6 to TRBJ2-1, with a tentative D call TRBD2 (5 bases). CDR1 and CDR2 (germline): SGHVS, FNYEAQ. V lost 0 bases and J 7 bases, leaving 7 bases between the germline ends. This CDR3 region has 13 residues. CDR3 region: CASSLAEVNEQFF. The CDR3 bases are TGTGCCAGCAGCTTAGCGGAGGTTAATGAGCAGTTCTTC. Drawing the rest from reference TRBV7-6 and TRBJ2-1, the complete variable domain is GAGVSQSPRYKVTKRGQDVALRCDPISGHVSLYWYRQALGQGPEFLTYFNYEAQQDKSGLPNDRFSAERPEGSISTLTIQRTEQRDSAMYRCASSLAEVNEQFFGPGTRLTVL.

J is TRBJ2-2 and V is TRBV11-2; TRBD1 is a possible D gene (5 bases). This CDR3 spans 15 amino acids. Trimming removed 2 bases from V and 3 bases from J, with 10 bases in between. Germline CDR1 is SGHAT and CDR2 is FQNNGV. The CDR3 here is CASSLQGQDTGELFF. The CDR3 DNA reads TGTGCCAGCAGCTTACAAGGACAAGACACCGGGGAGCTGTTTTTT. The full variable domain, completed using reference TRBV11-2 and TRBJ2-2, is EAGVAQSPRYKIIEKRQSVAFWCNPISGHATLYWYQQILGQGPKLLIQFQNNGVVDDSQLPKDRFSAERLKGVDSTLKIQPAKLEDSAVYLCASSLQGQDTGELFFGEGSRLTVL.